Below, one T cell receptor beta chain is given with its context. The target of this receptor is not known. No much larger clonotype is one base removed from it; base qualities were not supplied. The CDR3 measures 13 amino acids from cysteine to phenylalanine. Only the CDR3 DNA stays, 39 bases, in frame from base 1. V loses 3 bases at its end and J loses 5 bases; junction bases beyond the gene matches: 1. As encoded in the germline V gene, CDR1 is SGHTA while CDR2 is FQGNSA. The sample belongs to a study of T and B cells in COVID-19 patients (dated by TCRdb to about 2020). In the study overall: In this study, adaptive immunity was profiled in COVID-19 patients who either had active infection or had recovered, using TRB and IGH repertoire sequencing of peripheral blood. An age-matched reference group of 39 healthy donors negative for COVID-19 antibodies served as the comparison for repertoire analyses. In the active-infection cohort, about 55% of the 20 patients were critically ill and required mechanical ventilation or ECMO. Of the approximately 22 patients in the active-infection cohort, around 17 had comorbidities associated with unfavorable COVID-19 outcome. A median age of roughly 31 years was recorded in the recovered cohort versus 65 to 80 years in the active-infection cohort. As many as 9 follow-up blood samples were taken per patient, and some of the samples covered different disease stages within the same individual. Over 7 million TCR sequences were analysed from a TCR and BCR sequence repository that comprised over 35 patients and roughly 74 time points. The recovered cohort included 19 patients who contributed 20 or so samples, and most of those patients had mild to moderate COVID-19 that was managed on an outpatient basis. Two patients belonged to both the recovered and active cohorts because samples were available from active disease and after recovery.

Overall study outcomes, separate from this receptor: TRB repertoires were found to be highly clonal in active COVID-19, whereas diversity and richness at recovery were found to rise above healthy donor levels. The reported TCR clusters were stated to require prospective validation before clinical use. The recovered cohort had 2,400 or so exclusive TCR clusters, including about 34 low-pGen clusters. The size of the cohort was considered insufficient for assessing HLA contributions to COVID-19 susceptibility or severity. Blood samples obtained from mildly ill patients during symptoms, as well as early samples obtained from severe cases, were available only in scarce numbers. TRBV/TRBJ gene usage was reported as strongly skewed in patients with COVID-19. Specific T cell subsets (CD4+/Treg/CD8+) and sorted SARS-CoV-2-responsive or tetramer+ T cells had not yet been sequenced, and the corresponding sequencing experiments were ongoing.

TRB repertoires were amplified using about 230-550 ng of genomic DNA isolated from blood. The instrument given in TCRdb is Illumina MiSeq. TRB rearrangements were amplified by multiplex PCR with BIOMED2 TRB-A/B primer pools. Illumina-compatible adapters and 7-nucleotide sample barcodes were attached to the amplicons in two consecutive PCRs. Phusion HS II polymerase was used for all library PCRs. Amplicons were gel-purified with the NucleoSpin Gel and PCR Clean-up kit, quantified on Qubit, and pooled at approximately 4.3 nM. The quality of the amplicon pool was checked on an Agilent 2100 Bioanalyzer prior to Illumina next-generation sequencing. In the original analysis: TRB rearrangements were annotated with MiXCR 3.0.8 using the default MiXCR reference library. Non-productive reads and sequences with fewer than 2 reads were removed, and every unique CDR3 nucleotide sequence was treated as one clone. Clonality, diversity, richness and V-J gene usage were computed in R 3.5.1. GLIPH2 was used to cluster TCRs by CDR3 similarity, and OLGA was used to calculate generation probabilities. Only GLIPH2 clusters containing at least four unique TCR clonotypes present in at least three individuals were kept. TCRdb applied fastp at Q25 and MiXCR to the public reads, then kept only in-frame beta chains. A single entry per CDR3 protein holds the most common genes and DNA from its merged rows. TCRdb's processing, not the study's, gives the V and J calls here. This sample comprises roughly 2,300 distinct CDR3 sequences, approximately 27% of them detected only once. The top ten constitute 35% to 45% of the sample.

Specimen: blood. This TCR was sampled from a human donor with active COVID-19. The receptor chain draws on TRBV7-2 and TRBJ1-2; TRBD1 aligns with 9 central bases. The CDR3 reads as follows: CASSLGQGYGYTF. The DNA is TGTGCCAGCAGCTTGGGACAGGGATATGGCTACACCTTC.